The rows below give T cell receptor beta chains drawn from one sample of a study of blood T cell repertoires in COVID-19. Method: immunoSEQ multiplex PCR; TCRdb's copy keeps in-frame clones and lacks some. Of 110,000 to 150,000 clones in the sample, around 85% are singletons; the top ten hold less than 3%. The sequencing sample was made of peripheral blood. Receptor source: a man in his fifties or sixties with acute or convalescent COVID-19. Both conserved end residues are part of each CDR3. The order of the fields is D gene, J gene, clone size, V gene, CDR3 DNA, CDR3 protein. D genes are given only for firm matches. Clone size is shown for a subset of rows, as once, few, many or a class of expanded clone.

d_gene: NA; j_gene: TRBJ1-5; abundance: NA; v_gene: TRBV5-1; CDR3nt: TGCGCCAGCAGCTTGGGCAGGGAGGATCAGCCCCAGCATTTT; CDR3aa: CASSLGREDQPQHF
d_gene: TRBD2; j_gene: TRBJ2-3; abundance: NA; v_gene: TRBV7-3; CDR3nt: TGTGCCAGCGGGCTAGCGGGATCGGGAGATACGCAGTATTTT; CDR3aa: CASGLAGSGDTQYF
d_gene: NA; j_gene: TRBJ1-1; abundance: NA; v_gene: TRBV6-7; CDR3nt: TGTGCCAGCAGTTCAATTACAGGACATGGGGTGGACACTGAAGCTTTCTTT; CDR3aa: CASSSITGHGVDTEAFF
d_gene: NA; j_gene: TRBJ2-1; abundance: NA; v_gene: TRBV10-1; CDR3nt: TGCGCCAGATCGCACCCCGATTGGGGCAACAATGAGCAGTTCTTC; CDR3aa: CARSHPDWGNNEQFF
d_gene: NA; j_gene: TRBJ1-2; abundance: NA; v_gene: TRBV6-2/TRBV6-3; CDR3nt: TGTGCCAGCAGCCCCGTCGGTTATGGCTACACCTTC; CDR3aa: CASSPVGYGYTF
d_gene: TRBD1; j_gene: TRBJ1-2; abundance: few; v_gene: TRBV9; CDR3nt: TGTGCCAGCAGCGTAAACAGGGGCCTCGGTTATGGCTACACCTTC; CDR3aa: CASSVNRGLGYGYTF
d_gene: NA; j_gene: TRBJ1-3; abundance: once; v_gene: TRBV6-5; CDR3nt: TGTGCCAGCCTCTCGGGTGGAAACACCATATATTTT; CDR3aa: CASLSGGNTIYF
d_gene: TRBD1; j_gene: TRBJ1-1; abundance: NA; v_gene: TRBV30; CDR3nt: TGTGCCTCCCAGCGTGGGACAGGAACTATGAACACTGAAGCTTTCTTT; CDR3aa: CASQRGTGTMNTEAFF
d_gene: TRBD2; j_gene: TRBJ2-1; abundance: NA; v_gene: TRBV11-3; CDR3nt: TGTGCCAGCAGCTTAAGTTTAGCGGGGGGGCTTGTTGAGCAGTTCTTC; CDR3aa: CASSLSLAGGLVEQFF
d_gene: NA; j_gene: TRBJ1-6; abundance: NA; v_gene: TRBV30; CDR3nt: TGTGCCTCAAAAGGGGGGGGAAACTCACCCCTCCACTTT; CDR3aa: CASKGGGNSPLHF
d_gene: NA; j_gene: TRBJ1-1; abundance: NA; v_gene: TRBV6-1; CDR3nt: TGTGCCAGCAGTGAAGTCCCCCTGCGGGAGATGAACACTGAAGCTTTCTTT; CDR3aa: CASSEVPLREMNTEAFF
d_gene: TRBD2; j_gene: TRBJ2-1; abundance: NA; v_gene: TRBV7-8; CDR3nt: TGTGCCAGCAGCTCACTAGCGGGGAATTACAATGAGCAGTTCTTC; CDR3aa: CASSSLAGNYNEQFF
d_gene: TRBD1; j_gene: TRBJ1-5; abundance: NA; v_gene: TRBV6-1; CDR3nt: TGTGCCAGCAGTGAAGAGGGGACAGTGGGTCAGCCCCAGCATTTT; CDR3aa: CASSEEGTVGQPQHF
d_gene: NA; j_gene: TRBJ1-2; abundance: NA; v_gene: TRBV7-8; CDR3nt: TGTGCCAGCAGCTCAACTGGCACAACGGGTGGCTACACCTTC; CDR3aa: CASSSTGTTGGYTF
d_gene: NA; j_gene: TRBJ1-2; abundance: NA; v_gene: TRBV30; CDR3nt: TGTGCCTGGTACGGAGCGCTCTATGGCTACACCTTC; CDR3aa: CAWYGALYGYTF
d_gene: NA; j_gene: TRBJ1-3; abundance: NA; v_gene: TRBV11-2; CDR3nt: TGTGCCAGCAAGGAGGGGTACTCTGGAAACACCATATATTTT; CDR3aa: CASKEGYSGNTIYF
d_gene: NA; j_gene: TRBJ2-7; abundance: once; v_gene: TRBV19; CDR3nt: TGTGCCAGTAGTATAGATCGCGGGGCCGAGCAGTACTTC; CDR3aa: CASSIDRGAEQYF
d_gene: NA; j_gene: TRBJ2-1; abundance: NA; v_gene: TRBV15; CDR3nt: TGTGCCACCAGCAGAGCACGGTACAATGAGCAGTTCTTC; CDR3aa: CATSRARYNEQFF
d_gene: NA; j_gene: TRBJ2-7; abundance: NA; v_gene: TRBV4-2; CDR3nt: TGTGCCAGCAGCCAAGAGGCTGTAAGCTCCTACGAGCAGTACTTC; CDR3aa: CASSQEAVSSYEQYF
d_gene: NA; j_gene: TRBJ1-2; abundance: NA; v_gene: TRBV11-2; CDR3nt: TGTGCCAGCAGCTTAGGACAGTCGGAAAACTATGGCTACACCTTC; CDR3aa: CASSLGQSENYGYTF
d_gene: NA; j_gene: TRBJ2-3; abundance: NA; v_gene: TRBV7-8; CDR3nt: TGTGCCAGCAGCTTAAATTTGAACATTCCAGATACGCAGTATTTT; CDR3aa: CASSLNLNIPDTQYF
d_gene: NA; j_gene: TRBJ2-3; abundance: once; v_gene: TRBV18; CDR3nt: TGTGCCAGCTCACAGGACTACACAGATACGCAGTATTTT; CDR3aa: CASSQDYTDTQYF
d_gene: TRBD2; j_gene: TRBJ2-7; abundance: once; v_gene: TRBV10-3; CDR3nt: TGTGCGGCGACTAGCGGGGACTACGAGCAGTACTTC; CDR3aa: CAATSGDYEQYF
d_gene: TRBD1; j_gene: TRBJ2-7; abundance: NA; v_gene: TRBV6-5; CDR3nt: TGTGCCAGCAGCCACAGGGGGTCCAACGAGCAGTACTTC; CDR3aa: CASSHRGSNEQYF
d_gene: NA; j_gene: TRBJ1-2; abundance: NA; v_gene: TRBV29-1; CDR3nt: TGCAGCGTTGACAGGGGAGATGGCTACACCTTC; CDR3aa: CSVDRGDGYTF
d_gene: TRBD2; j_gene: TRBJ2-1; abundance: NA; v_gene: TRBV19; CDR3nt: TGTGCCAGTAGACCAGAGCCAGGAAATATAGCGGGAGGGCCTTGGAATGAGCAGTTCTTC; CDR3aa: CASRPEPGNIAGGPWNEQFF
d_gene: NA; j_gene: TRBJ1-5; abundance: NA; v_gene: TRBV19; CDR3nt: TGTGCCAGTAGGCCTCAGGATCAGCCCCAGCATTTT; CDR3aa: CASRPQDQPQHF
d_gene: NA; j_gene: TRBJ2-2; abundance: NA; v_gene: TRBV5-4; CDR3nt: TGTGCCAGTACTACTCCCGGACTTTCGAAAAACACCGGGGAGCTGTTTTTT; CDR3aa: CASTTPGLSKNTGELFF
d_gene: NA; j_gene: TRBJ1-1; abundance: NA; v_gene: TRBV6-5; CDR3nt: TGTGCCAGCAGTTATGAGCGGTTCACTGAAGCTTTCTTT; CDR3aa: CASSYERFTEAFF
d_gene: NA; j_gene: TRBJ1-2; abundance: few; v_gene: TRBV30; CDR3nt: TGTGCCTGGAAAGGGGGTGGCTACACCTTC; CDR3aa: CAWKGGGYTF
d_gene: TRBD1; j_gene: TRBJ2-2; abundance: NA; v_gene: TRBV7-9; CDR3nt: TGTGCCAGCAGCTTAACAGGGGCGGCCGGGGAGCTGTTTTTT; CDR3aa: CASSLTGAAGELFF
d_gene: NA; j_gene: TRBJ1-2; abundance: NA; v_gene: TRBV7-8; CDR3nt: TGTGCCAGCAGCTTAGTACGGTCTAACTATGGCTACACCTTC; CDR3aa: CASSLVRSNYGYTF
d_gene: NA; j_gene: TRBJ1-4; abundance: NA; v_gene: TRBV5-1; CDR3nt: TGCGCCAGCAGCCCGGGACAAAAGAATGAAAAACTGTTTTTT; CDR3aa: CASSPGQKNEKLFF
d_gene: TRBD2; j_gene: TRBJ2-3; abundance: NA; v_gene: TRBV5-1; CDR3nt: TGCGCCAGCAGCACGGACGGGGACTACTCGTATTTT; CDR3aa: CASSTDGDYSYF